A single sample gave rise to the 9 T cell receptor beta chains below, sequenced in a study of T cells in tuberculosis (dated by TCRdb to the late 2010s). Receptors were amplified or captured by the immunoSEQ multiplex PCR assay. In its TCRdb copy, this immuneACCESS table keeps in-frame sequences only and misses some clones. Where compared with another copy, unresolved V genes explain less than half of these, and the others have no known cause. Within this sample are 25,000 to 35,000 clones, with around 90% of them counted one time only. 7% of the sample is held by the ten biggest clonotypes. Interpreted using the paper, the time point label stands for: new active TB diagnosis, blood taken before or within 7 days of starting treatment. Here the sequenced sample was PBMCs, taken at tuberculosis diagnosis. Source of these receptors: an adult with tuberculosis. Some clones in this sample may be carry-over from other donors' samples.

V usage is TRBV5-6 and J usage is TRBJ2-7, with 8 bases lining up with TRBD1. With 5 bases clipped from V and 0 bases from J, the junction kept 4 bases outside the gene matches. The CDR3 spans 14 residues. Germline values: CDR1 SGHDT, CDR2 YYEEEE. The CDR3 DNA reads as TGTGCCAGCAGTTTTGGACAGGGCTCCTACGAGCAGTACTTC. Translation: CASSFGQGSYEQYF. The full variable domain, its missing parts supplied by reference TRBV5-6 and TRBJ2-7, is DAGVTQSPTHLIKTRGQQVTLRCSPKSGHDTVSWYQQALGQGPQFIFQYYEEEERQRGNFPDRFSGHQFPNYSSELNVNALLLGDSALYLCASSFGQGSYEQYFGPGTRLTVT.

This rearrangement joins TRBV19 to TRBJ1-6; D not certain. The CDR3 runs 17 residues. The V end was cut by 3 bases, the J end by 4 bases, with 16 bases between. Germline CDR1 LNHDA, CDR2 SQIVND (reference sequence). The CDR3 DNA sequence: TGTGCCAGTAGTATTGTTGGTCGGGGAGCTTATAATTCACCCCTCCACTTT. This codes for CASSIVGRGAYNSPLHF.

The chain recombines TRBV7-2 with TRBJ1-5, with a weak D call TRBD1 (5 bases). V was shortened by 4 bases and J by 0 bases, with 10 bases between the two germline ends. Germline CDR1 SGHTA, CDR2 FQGNSA. The CDR3 is 15 amino acids. The CDR3 sequence is CASSSGGYSNQPQHF. As DNA, the CDR3 is TGTGCCAGCAGCTCCGGGGGGTATAGCAATCAGCCCCAGCATTTT.

The rearrangement links TRBV9 to TRBJ2-1; TRBD2 aligns across 13 bases. Germline V lookup: CDR1 SGDLS, CDR2 YYNGEE. There are 17 residues in the CDR3. V was pared by 3 bases and J by 1 base, with 4 bases of the junction left unmatched. The CDR3 sequence: CASSGTSGGSSYNEQFF. CDR3 DNA: TGTGCCAGCAGCGGGACTAGCGGGGGTTCGTCCTACAATGAGCAGTTCTTC.

The chain is built from TRBV30 and TRBJ1-6; 10 nucleotides line up with TRBD1. Per the germline V gene, CDR1 is GTSNPN and CDR2 is SVGIG (reference sequence). J lost 7 bases, V lost 0 bases, and 9 bases had no gene match. The CDR3 covers 17 residues. The CDR3 loop is CAWSVRGTGERNSPLHF. The CDR3 DNA reads TGTGCCTGGAGTGTTCGGGGGACAGGGGAAAGAAATTCACCCCTCCACTTT.

The chain has TRBV5-8 and TRBJ1-2, with D possibly TRBD1 on 5 matching bases. Between the trimmed V and J ends, which lost 0 bases and 5 bases, there was a span of 20 bases. Per the germline V gene, CDR1 is SGHTS and CDR2 is YDEGEE. This CDR3 is built from 17 residues. The CDR3 DNA is TGTGCCAGCAGCTTGGTGGTAGGGGTCGCCAATAATTATGGCTACACCTTC. Translation: CASSLVVGVANNYGYTF. The full variable domain, with the rest looked up from reference TRBV5-8 and TRBJ1-2, is EAGVTQSPTHLIKTRGQQATLRCSPISGHTSVYWYQQALGLGLQFLLWYDEGEERNRGNFPPRFSGRQFPNYSSELNVNALELEDSALYLCASSLVVGVANNYGYTFGSGTRLTVV.

The genes are TRBV7-9 and TRBJ1-3; 8 bases fit TRBD1. The CDR3 totals 15 residues. V shed 4 bases, J shed 4 bases, and the junction held 6 bases outside the gene matches. Germline assignment: CDR1 SEHNR and CDR2 FQNEAQ (reference sequence). This CDR3 is CASSSLRGRGNTIYF. The CDR3 region has the DNA TGTGCCAGCAGCTCCCTCAGGGGGCGAGGAAACACCATATATTTT.

A few counts support this clone. The chain combines TRBV5-1 with TRBJ1-1; TRBD1 might be the D (5 bases). The CDR3 extends over 15 amino acids. In germline, CDR1 is SGHRS, CDR2 YFSETQ. Trimming took 3 bases from V and 4 from J, leaving 16 bases between them. CDR3 sequence (DNA): TGCGCCAGCAGCTCCCGGGGAGGGGTGAGCACTGAAGCTTTCTTT. Its protein is CASSSRGGVSTEAFF.

The genes are TRBV5-1 and TRBJ1-2; maybe TRBD1 (6 bases). This CDR3 has 13 amino acids. V was pared by 0 bases and J by 4 bases, with 7 bases between. Germline assignment: CDR1 SGHRS and CDR2 YFSETQ. The CDR3 bases are TGCGCCAGCAGCTTGGGGACAGCCTATGGCTACACCTTC. Encoded protein: CASSLGTAYGYTF.